The rows below give T cell receptor beta chains drawn from one sample of a study of T cell responses to AZD1222 COVID-19 vaccine. Assay used: immunoSEQ multiplex PCR; TCRdb lists only in-frame clones, some missing. Here the sample spans 150,000 to 170,000 clones, roughly nine tenths being singletons. Material: peripheral blood, obtained on day 0 of MenACWY control vaccination. Receptor source: an adult in good health. CDR3s leave out the opening cysteine and the closing phenylalanine or tryptophan.

TRBJ1-6	TRBV5-4	ASSPGSSYNSPLH
TRBJ1-1	TRBV19	ASSPTGGRAF
TRBJ2-1	TRBV11-3	ASSPRYGDEQF
TRBJ1-1	TRBV7-8	ASSWGEATAMNTEAF
TRBJ2-1	TRBV2	ASSGLSRLAGGPNEQF
TRBJ2-2	TRBV19	ASTVGGAYTGELF
TRBJ2-3	TRBV5-1	ASSTAGLAGIDTQY
TRBJ2-2	TRBV2	ASNKRTNTGELF
TRBJ1-5	TRBV19	ASSSRDRFQPQH
TRBJ1-5	TRBV6-1	ASSESLGNQPQH
TRBJ1-1	TRBV24-1	ATSAKRATF
TRBJ1-1	TRBV3-1/TRBV3-2	ASSQGVNTEAF
TRBJ1-6	TRBV25-1	ASSEIGQGDSPLH
TRBJ2-5	TRBV19	ASSMDGGLETQY
TRBJ1-6	TRBV7-8	ASSFVAGTNNSPLH
TRBJ2-3	TRBV25-1	ASALGLGTDTQY
TRBJ1-2	TRBV5-6	ASSFRDRPASGYT